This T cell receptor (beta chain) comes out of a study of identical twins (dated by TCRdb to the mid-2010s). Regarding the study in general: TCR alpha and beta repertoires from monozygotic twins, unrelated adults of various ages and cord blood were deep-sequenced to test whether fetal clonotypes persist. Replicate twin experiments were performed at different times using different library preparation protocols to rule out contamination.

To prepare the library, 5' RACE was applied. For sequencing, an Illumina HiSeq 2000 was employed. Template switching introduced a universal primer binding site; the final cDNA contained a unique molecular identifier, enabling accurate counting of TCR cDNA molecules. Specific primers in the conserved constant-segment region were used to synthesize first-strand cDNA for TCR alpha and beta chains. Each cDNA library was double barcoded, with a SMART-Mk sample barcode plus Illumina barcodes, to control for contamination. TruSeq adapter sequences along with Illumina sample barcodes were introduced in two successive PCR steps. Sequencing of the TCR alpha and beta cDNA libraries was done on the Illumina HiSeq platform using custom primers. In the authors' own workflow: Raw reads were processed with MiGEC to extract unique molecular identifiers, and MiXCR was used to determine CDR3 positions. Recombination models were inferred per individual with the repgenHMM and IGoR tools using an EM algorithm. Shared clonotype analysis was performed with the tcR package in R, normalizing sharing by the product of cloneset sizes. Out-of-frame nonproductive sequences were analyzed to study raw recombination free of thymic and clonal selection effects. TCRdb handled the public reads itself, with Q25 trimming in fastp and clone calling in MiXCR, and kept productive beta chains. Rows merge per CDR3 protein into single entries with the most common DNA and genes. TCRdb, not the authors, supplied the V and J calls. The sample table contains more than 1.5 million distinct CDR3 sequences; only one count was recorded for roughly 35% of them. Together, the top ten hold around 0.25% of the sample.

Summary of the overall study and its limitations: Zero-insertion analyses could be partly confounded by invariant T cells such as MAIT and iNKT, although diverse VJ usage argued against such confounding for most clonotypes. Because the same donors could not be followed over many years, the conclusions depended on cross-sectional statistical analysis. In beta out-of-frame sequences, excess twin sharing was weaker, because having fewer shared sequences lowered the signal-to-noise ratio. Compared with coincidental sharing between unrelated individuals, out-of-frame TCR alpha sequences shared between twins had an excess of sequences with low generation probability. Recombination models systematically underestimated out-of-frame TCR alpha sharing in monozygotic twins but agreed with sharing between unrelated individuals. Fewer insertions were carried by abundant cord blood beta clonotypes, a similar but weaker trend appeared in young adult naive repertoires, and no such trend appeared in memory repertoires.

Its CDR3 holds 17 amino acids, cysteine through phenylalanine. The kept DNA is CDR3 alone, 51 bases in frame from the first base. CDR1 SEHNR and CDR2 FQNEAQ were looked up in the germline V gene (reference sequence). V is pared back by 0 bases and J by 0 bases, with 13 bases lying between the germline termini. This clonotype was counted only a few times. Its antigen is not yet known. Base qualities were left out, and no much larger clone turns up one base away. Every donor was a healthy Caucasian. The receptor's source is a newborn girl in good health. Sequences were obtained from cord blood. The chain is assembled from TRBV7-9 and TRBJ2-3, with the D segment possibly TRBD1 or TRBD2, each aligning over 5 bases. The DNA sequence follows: TGTGCCAGCAGCTTAGCGCTCGGGGCGACTAGCACAGATACGCAGTATTTT. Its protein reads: CASSLALGATSTDTQYF.